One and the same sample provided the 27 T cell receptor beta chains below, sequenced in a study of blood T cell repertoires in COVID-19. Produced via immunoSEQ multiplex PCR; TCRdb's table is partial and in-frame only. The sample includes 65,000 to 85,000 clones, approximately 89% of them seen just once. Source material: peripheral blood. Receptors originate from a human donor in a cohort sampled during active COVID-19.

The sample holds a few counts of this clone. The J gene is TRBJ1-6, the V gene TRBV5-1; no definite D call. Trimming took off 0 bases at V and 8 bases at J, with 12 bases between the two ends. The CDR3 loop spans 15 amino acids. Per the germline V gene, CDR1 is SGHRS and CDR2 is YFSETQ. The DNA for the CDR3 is TGCGCCAGCAGCTTGGAAAGTCAGGTAGATTCACCCCTCCACTTT. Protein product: CASSLESQVDSPLHF.

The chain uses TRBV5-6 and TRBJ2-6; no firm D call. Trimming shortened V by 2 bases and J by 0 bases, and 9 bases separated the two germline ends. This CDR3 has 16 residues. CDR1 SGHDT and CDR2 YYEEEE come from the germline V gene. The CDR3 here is CASSFRLNSGANVLTF. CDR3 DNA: TGTGCCAGCAGCTTCCGACTGAACTCTGGGGCCAACGTCCTGACTTTC.

CDR3 loop: CASSAGTASRNTDTQYF. CDR3 sequence (DNA): TGCGCCAGCAGCGCCGGGACAGCATCGAGGAACACAGATACGCAGTATTTT. This chain joins TRBV5-1 and TRBJ2-3; 7 bases are a match to TRBD1. The CDR3 length is 17 residues. After removal of 4 bases from V and 2 bases from J, the junction contained 13 bases not matched to a gene. Per the germline V gene, CDR1 is SGHRS and CDR2 is YFSETQ.

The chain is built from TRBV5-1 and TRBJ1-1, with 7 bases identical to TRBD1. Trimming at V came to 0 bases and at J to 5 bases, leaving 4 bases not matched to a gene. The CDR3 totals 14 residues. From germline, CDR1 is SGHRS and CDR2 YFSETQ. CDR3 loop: CASSLDRGTTEAFF. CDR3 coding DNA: TGCGCCAGCAGCTTGGACAGGGGAACAACTGAAGCTTTCTTT. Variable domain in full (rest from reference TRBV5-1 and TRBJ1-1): KAGVTQTPRYLIKTRGQQVTLSCSPISGHRSVSWYQQTPGQGLQFLFEYFSETQRNKGNFPGRFSGRQFSNSRSEMNVSTLELGDSALYLCASSLDRGTTEAFFGQGTRLTVV.

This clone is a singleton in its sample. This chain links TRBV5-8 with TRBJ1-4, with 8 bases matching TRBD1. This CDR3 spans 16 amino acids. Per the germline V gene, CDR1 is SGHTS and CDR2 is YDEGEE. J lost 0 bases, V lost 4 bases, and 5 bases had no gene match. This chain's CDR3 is CASSLGQGATNEKLFF. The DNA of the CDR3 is TGTGCCAGCAGCCTAGGACAGGGTGCAACTAATGAAAAACTGTTTTTT.

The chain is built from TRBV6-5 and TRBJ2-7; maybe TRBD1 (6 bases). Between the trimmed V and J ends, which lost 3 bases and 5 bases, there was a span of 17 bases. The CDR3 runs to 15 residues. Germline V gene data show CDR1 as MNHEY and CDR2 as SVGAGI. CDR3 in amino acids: CASSYRQGFSDEQYF. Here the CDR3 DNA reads TGTGCCAGCAGTTATCGGCAGGGGTTTAGCGACGAGCAGTACTTC.

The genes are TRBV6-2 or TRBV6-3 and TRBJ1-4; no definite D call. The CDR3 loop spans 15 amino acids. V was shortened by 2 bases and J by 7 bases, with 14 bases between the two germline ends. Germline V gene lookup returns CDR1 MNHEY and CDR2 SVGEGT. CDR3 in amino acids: CASSYRPESSEKLFF. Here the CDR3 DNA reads TGTGCCAGCAGTTACAGACCGGAGTCCTCTGAAAAACTGTTTTTT.

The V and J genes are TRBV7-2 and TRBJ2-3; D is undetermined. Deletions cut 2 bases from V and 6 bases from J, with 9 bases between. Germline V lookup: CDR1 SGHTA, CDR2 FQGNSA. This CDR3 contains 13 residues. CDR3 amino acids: CASSLLRRDTQYF. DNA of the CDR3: TGTGCCAGCAGCTTACTTCGTCGGGATACGCAGTATTTT.

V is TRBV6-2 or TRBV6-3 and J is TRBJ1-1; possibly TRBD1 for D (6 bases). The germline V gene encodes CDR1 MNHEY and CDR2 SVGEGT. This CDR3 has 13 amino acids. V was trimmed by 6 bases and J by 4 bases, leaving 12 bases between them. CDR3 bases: TGTGCCAGCAGCCACAGGGAATCCACTGAAGCTTTCTTT. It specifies CASSHRESTEAFF.

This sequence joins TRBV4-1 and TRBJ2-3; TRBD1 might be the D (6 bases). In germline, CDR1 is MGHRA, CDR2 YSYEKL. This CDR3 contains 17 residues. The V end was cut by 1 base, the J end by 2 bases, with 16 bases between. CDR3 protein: CASSQGRDTRYTDTQYF. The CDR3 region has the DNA TGCGCCAGCAGCCAAGGCCGGGACACCAGATACACAGATACGCAGTATTTT.

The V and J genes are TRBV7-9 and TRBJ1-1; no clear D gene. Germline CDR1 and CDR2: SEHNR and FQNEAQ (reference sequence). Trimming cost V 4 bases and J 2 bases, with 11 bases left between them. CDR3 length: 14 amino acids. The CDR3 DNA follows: TGTGCCAGCAGCTCTTCGGGAAGAAACACTGAAGCTTTCTTT. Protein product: CASSSSGRNTEAFF. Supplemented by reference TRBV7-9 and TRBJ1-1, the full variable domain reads DTGVSQNPRHKITKRGQNVTFRCDPISEHNRLYWYRQTLGQGPEFLTYFQNEAQLEKSRLLSDRFSAERPKGSFSTLEIQRTEQGDSAMYLCASSSSGRNTEAFFGQGTRLTVV.

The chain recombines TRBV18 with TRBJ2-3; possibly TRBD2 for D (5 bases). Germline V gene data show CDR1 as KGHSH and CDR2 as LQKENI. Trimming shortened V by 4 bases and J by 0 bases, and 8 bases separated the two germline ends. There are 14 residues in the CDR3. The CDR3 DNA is TGTGCCAGCTCACTTCAGCGGAGCACAGATACGCAGTATTTT. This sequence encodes CASSLQRSTDTQYF.

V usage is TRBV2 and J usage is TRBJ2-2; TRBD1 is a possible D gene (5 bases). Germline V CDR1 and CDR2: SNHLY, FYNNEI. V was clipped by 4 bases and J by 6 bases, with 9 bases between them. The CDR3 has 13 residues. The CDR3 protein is CASSAGYSGELFF. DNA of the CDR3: TGTGCCAGCAGTGCAGGGTATTCCGGGGAGCTGTTTTTT.

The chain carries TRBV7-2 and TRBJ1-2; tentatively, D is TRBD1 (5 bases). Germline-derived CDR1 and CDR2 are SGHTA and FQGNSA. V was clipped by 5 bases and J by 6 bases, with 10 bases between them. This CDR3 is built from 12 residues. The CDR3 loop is CASSRPGNGYTF. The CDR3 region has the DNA TGTGCCAGCAGCCGACCAGGGAATGGCTACACCTTC.

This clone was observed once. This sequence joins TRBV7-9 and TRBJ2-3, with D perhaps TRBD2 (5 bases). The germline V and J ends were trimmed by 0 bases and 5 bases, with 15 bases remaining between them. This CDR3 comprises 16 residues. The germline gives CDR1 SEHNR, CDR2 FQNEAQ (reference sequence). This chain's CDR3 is CASSLAPPGSQDTQYF. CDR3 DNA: TGTGCCAGCAGCTTAGCGCCACCGGGGTCCCAAGATACGCAGTATTTT.

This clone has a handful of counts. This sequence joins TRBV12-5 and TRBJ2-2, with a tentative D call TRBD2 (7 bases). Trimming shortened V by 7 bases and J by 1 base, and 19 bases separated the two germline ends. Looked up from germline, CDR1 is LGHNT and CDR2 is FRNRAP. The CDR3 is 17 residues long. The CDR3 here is CASAQKGEGMNTGELFF. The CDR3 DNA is TGTGCTAGTGCTCAAAAGGGGGAGGGAATGAACACCGGGGAGCTGTTTTTT.

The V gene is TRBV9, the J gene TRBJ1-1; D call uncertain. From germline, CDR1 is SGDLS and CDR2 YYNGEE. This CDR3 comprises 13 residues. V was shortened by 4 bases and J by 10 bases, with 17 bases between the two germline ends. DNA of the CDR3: TGTGCCAGCAGCACTCAGAATGGAGGGCCAGCTTTCTTT. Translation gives CASSTQNGGPAFF.

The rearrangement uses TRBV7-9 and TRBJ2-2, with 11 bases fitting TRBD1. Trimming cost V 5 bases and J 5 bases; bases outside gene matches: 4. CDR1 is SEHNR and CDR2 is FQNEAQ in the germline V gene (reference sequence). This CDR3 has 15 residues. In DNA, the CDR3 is TGTGCCAGCAGCCAGGACAGGGGGCAAACCGGGGAGCTGTTTTTT. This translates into CASSQDRGQTGELFF.

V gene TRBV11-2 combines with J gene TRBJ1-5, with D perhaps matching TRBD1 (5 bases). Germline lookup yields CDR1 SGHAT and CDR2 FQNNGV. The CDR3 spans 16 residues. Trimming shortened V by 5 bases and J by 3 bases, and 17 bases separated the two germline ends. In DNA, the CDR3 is TGTGCCAGCAGCCCCCAGCCGGGACTACTCAATCAGCCCCAGCATTTT. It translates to CASSPQPGLLNQPQHF.

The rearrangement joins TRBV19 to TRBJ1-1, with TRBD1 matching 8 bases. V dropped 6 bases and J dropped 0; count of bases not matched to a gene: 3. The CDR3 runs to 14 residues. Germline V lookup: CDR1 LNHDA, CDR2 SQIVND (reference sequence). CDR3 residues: CASRKDRVNTEAFF. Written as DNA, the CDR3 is TGTGCCAGTAGGAAGGACAGGGTGAACACTGAAGCTTTCTTT.

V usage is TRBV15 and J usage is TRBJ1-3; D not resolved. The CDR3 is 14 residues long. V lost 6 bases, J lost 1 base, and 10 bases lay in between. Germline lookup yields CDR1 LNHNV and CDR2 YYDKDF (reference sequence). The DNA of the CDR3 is TGTGCCACCAGAAGGGAGGCTTCTGGAAACACCATATATTTT. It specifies CATRREASGNTIYF.

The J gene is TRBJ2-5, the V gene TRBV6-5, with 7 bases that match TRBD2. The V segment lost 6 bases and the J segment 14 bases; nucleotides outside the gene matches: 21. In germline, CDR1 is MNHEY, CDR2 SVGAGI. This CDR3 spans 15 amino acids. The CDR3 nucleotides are TGTGCCAGCAGGACCCGCGCAGATAAAGTGGGGGGGGATTACTTC. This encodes CASRTRADKVGGDYF.

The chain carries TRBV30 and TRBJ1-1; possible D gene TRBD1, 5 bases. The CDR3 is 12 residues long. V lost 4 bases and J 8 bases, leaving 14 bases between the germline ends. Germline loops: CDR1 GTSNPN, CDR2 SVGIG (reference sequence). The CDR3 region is CAWTLTVAEAFF. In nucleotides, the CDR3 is TGTGCCTGGACCCTGACAGTGGCCGAAGCTTTCTTT.

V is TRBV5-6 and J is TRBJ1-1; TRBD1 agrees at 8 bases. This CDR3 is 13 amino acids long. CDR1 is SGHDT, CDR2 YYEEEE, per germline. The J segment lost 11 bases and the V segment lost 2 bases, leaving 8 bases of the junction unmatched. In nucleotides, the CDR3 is TGTGCCAGCAGCTTTCACAGGGGGACGGGGGCTTTCTTT. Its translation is CASSFHRGTGAFF. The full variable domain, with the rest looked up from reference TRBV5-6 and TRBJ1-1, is DAGVTQSPTHLIKTRGQQVTLRCSPKSGHDTVSWYQQALGQGPQFIFQYYEEEERQRGNFPDRFSGHQFPNYSSELNVNALLLGDSALYLCASSFHRGTGAFFGQGTRLTVV.

The CDR3 region is CASSIRNYGYTF. The CDR3 DNA reads as TGTGCCAGTAGTATCAGGAACTATGGCTACACCTTC. The chain joins TRBV19 to TRBJ1-2; D is unclear. This CDR3 contains 12 residues. Deletions cut 3 bases from V and 2 bases from J, with 4 bases between. CDR1 and CDR2 (germline): LNHDA, SQIVND (reference sequence). The variable domain in full, completed from reference TRBV19 and TRBJ1-2, reads DGGITQSPKYLFRKEGQNVTLSCEQNLNHDAMYWYRQDPGQGLRLIYYSQIVNDFQKGDIAEGYSVSREKKESFPLTVTSAQKNPTAFYLCASSIRNYGYTFGSGTRLTVV.

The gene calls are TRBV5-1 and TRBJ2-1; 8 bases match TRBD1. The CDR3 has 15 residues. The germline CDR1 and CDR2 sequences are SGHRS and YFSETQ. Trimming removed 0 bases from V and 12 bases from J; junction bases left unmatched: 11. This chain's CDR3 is CASSLGQGSAEGQFF. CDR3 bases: TGCGCCAGCAGCTTGGGACAGGGGTCCGCAGAAGGGCAGTTCTTC.

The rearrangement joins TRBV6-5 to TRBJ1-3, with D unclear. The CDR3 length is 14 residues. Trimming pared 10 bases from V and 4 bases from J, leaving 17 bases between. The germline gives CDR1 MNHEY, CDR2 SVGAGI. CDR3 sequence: CAITQKSGGNTIYF. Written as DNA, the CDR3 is TGTGCCATCACTCAGAAGTCCGGGGGAAACACCATATATTTT.